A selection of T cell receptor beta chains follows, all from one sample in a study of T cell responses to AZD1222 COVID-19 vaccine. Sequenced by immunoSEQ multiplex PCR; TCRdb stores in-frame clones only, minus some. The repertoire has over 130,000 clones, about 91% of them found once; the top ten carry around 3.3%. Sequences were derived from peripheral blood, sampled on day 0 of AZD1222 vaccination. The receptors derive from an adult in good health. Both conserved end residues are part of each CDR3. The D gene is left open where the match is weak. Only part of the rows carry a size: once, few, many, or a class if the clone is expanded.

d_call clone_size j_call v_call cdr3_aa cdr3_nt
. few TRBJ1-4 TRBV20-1 CSAGDRKKLFF TGCAGTGCTGGGGATCGGAAGAAACTGTTTTTT
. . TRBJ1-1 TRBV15 CATSRGRGRGTEAFF TGTGCCACCAGCAGAGGGAGGGGTAGGGGCACTGAAGCTTTCTTT
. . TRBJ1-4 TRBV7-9 CAGESAATNEKLFF TGTGCCGGGGAGAGCGCTGCAACTAATGAAAAACTGTTTTTT
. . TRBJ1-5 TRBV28 CAIGFQPQHF TGTGCCATAGGCTTTCAGCCCCAGCATTTT
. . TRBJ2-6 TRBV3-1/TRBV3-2 CASSQGGANVLTF TGTGCCAGCAGCCAAGGTGGGGCCAACGTCCTGACTTTC
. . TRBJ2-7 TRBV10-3 CAINNDRNEQYF TGTGCCATCAATAATGACAGGAACGAGCAGTACTTC
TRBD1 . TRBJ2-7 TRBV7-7 CASSLGTGEHSEQYF TGTGCCAGCAGCTTAGGGACAGGGGAGCATTCCGAGCAGTACTTC
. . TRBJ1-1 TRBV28 CASSPEGWNTEAFF TGTGCCAGCAGTCCAGAGGGTTGGAACACTGAAGCTTTCTTT
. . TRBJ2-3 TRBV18 CASSPRRAGKGRDTQYF TGTGCCAGCTCACCCCGGAGGGCCGGTAAGGGAAGAGATACGCAGTATTTT
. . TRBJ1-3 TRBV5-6 CASSPGAYLSGNTIYF TGTGCCAGCAGCCCAGGGGCCTATCTCTCTGGAAACACCATATATTTT
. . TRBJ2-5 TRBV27 CASCNRGGETQYF TGTGCCAGTTGCAACAGGGGAGGAGAGACCCAGTACTTC
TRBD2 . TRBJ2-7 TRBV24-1 CATSLGGTGEQYF TGTGCCACCAGCCTCGGGGGGACTGGTGAGCAGTACTTC
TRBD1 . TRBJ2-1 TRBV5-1 CASSPGQYNEQFF TGCGCGAGCAGCCCGGGACAGTACAATGAGCAGTTCTTC
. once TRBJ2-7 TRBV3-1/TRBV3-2 CASSQSGRGYF TGTGCCAGCAGCCAATCGGGACGGGGGTACTTC
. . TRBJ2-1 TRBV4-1 CASSQDDWSSFYNEQFF TGCGCCAGCAGCCAAGATGATTGGTCTTCTTTCTACAATGAGCAGTTCTTC
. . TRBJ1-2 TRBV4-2 CASSQETGKVNYGYTF TGTGCCAGCAGCCAAGAGACAGGCAAAGTAAACTATGGCTACACCTTC
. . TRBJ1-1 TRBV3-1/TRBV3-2 CASSQGAFTEAFF TGTGCCAGCAGCCAAGGAGCGTTCACTGAAGCTTTCTTT
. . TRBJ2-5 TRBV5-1 CASSLTAYQETQYF TGCGCCAGCAGCTTGACAGCATACCAAGAGACCCAGTACTTC
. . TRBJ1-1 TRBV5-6 CASSERGRAYTEAFF TGTGCCAGCAGCGAGCGGGGGAGGGCTTACACTGAAGCTTTCTTT
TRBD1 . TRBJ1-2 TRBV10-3 CATQTGDDGYTF TGTGCCACACAGACAGGGGATGATGGCTACACCTTC
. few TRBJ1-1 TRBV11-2 CASSLDTGRAFF TGTGCCAGCAGCTTAGACACAGGGCGAGCTTTCTTT
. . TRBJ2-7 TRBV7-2 CASSSQWDEDYEQYF TGTGCCAGCAGCTCTCAATGGGACGAGGACTACGAGCAGTACTTC
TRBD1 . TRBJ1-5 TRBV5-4 CASSSESGGSHQPQHF TGTGCCAGCAGCTCCGAATCAGGGGGGTCCCATCAGCCCCAGCATTTT
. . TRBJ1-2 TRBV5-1 CASSRGQVYGYTF TGCGCCAGCAGCAGGGGACAAGTCTATGGCTACACCTTC
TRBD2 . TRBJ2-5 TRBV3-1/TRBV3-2 CASGREAQETQYF TGTGCCAGCGGGCGGGAGGCCCAAGAGACCCAGTACTTC
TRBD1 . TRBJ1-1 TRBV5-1 CASSLGPGQGEAEAFF TGCGCCAGCAGCTTGGGACCGGGACAGGGGGAGGCTGAAGCTTTCTTT
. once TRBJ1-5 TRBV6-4 CASSDSIPRTVNQPQHF TGTGCCAGCAGTGACTCGATTCCCAGGACGGTGAATCAGCCCCAGCATTTT
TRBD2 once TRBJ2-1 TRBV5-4 CASSLEAAGQFF TGTGCCAGCAGCTTGGAGGCAGCGGGACAGTTCTTC
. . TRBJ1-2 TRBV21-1 CASMIPGQGCGYTF TGTGCCAGCATGATCCCGGGACAGGGTTGTGGCTACACCTTC
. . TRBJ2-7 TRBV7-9 CASSLALGATAYEQYF TGTGCCAGCAGCTTAGCGCTCGGCGCTACCGCCTACGAGCAGTACTTC
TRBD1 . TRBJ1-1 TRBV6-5 CASSYGQGVNTEAFF TGTGCCAGCAGTTACGGGCAGGGGGTGAACACTGAAGCTTTCTTT
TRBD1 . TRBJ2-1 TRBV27 CASRRQGDREFF TGTGCCAGCAGGAGACAGGGCGATCGGGAGTTCTTC
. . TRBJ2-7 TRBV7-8 CASSLVGFGDEQYF TGTGCCAGCAGCTTAGTGGGTTTCGGGGACGAGCAGTACTTC
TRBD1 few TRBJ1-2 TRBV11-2 CASSLTTGPGGYTF TGTGCCAGCAGCCTCACGACAGGGCCAGGGGGCTACACCTTC
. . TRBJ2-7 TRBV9 CASSALNTLSEQQYF TGTGCCAGCAGCGCCCTAAATACGCTTTCGGAACAGCAGTACTTC
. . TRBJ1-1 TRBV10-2 CASSAAPEGSEAFF TGCGCCAGCAGTGCGGCACCCGAAGGTTCTGAAGCTTTCTTT
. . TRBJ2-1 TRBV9 CASSTRMTSLIFF TGTGCCAGCAGCACACGAATGACTAGTTTAATTTTCTTC
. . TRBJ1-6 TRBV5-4 CASSWRGGINSPLHF TGTGCCAGCAGCTGGCGTGGGGGCATAAATTCACCCCTCCACTTT
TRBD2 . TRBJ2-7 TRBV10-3 CAISEGTSGIYEQYF TGTGCCATCAGTGAGGGGACTAGCGGGATCTACGAGCAGTACTTC
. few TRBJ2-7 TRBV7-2 CASSLAKEGEQYF TGTGCCAGCAGCTTAGCGAAAGAAGGGGAGCAGTACTTC
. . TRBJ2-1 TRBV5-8 CASSLNEQFF TGTGCCAGCAGCTTAAATGAGCAGTTCTTC
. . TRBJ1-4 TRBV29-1 CSVGRTTTNEKLFF TGCAGCGTTGGTAGGACCACAACTAATGAAAAACTGTTTTTT
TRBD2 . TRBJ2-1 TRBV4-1 CASSQGRGGLTSYNEQFF TGCGCCAGCAGCCAAGGGCGGGGGGGGCTAACCTCCTACAATGAGCAGTTCTTC
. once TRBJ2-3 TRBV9 CASSVVSGLHTQYF TGTGCCAGCAGCGTTGTAAGCGGGTTACATACGCAGTATTTT
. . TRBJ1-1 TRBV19 CASIARGSTEAFF TGTGCCAGTATCGCCAGGGGCTCGACCGAAGCTTTCTTT
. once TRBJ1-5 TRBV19 CASSVQPDQPQHF TGTGCCAGTAGTGTACAGCCTGATCAGCCCCAGCATTTT
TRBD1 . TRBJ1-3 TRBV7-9 CASSRSGDRASGNTIYF TGTGCCAGCAGCCGTAGCGGGGACAGGGCCTCTGGAAACACCATATATTTT
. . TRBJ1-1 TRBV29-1 CSVGVTNTEAFF TGCAGCGTTGGAGTAACAAACACTGAAGCTTTCTTT
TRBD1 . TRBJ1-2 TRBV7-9 CASSHYRGDYGYTF TGTGCCAGCAGCCACTACAGGGGGGACTATGGCTACACCTTC
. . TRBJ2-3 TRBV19 CASSSPAGTGTDTQYF TGTGCCAGTAGCTCCCCGGCAGGGACTGGCACAGATACGCAGTATTTT
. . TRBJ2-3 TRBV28 CASIGGSYGTDTQYF TGTGCCAGCATAGGGGGATCGTATGGCACAGATACGCAGTATTTT
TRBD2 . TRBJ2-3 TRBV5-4 CASSLAAGGTTDTQYF TGTGCCAGCAGCTTGGCTGCGGGAGGGACGACAGATACGCAGTATTTT
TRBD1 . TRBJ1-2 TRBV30 CAWIQDRGLYGYTF TGTGCCTGGATCCAGGACAGGGGATTGTATGGCTACACCTTC
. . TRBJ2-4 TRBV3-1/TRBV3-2 CASSQEWRRGAKNIQYF TGTGCCAGCAGCCAAGAGTGGAGGAGAGGGGCCAAAAACATTCAGTACTTC
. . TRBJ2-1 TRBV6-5 CASKGGLRRDEQFF TGTGCCAGCAAGGGGGGGCTCCGGCGGGATGAGCAGTTCTTC